The sequence of this TCR beta chain was determined in a study of blood T cell repertoires in COVID-19. Study at large: PBMCs, B-cell-depleted T cells, or T cells provided the cDNA or gDNA that made up the material.

Trimming left V 1 base short and J 0 bases short, with 10 bases between. Per germline, CDR1 SGHTA and CDR2 FQGNSA. There are 15 residues in the CDR3. Assay used: immunoSEQ multiplex PCR; TCRdb lists only in-frame clones, some missing. The sample carries 300,000 to 400,000 clones, 86% recorded once. This clone was observed many times. Seattle researchers signed up patients amid active infection and tracked them longitudinally. This TCR was sampled from a woman aged 55 to 70 with COVID-19, enrolled during active disease. V usage is TRBV7-2 and J usage is TRBJ2-7, with D possibly being TRBD1 (6 bases). The sequenced material came from peripheral blood. The CDR3: CASSLVRGGSYEQYF. The CDR3 DNA is TGTGCCAGCAGCTTAGTCCGAGGGGGCTCCTACGAGCAGTACTTC.